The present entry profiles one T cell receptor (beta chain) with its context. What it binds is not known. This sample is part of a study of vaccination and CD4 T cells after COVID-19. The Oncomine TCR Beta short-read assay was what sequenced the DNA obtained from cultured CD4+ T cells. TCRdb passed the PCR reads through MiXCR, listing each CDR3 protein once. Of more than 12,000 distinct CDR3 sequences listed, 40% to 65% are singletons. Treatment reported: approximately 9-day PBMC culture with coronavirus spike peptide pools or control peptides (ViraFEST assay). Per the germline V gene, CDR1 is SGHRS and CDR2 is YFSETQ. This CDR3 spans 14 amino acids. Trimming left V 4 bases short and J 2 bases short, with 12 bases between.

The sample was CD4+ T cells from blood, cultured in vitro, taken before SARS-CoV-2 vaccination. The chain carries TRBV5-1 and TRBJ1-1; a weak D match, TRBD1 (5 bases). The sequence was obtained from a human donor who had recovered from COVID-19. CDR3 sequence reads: CASSRGTANTEAFF. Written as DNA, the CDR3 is TGCGCCAGCAGCCGAGGGACGGCCAACACTGAAGCTTTCTTT.